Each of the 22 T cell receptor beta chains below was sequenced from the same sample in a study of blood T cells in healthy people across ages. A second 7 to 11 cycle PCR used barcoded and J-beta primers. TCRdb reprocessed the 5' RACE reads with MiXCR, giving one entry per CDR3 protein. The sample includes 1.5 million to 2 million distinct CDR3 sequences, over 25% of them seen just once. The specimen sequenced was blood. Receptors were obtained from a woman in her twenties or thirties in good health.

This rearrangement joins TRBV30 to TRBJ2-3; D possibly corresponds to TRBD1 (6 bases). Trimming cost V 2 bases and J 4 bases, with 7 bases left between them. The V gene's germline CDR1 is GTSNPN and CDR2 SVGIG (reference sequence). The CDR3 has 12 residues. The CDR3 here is CAWSKGADTQYF. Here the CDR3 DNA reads TGTGCCTGGAGTAAGGGGGCAGATACGCAGTATTTT.

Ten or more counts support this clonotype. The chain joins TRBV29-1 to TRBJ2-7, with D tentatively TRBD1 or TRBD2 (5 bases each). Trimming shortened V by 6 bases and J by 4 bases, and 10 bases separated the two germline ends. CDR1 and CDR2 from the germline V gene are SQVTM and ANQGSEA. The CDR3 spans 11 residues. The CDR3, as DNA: TGCAGCGTGGTGGGGGAGTACGAGCAGTACTTC. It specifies CSVVGEYEQYF.

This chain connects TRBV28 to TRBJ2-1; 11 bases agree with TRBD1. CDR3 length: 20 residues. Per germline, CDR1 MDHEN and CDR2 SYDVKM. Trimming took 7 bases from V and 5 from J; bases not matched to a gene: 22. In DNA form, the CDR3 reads TGTGCCAGCACCTCAAGGCGGGACAGGGGGACAGGGGACCTTCACAATGAGCAGTTCTTC. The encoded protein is CASTSRRDRGTGDLHNEQFF. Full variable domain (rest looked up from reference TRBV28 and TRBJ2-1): DVKVTQSSRYLVKRTGEKVFLECVQDMDHENMFWYRQDPGLGLRLIYFSYDVKMKEKGDIPEGYSVSREKKERFSLILESASTNQTSMYLCASTSRRDRGTGDLHNEQFFGPGTRLTVL.

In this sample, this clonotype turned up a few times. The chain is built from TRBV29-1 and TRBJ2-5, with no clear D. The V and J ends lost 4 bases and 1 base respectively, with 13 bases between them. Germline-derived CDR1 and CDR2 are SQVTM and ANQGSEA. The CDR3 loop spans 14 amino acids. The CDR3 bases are TGCAGCGTTGTGGGCCAACAGCCCCAAGAGACCCAGTACTTC. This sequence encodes CSVVGQQPQETQYF. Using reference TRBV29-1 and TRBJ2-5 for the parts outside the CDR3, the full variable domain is SAVISQKPSRDICQRGTSLTIQCQVDSQVTMMFWYRQQPGQSLTLIATANQGSEATYESGFVIDKFPISRPNLTFSTLTVSNMSPEDSSIYLCSVVGQQPQETQYFGPGTRLLVL.

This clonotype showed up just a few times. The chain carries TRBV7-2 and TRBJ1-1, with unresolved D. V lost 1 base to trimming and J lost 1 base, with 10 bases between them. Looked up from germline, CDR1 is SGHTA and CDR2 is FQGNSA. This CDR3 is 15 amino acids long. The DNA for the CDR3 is TGTGCCAGCAGCTTAGAAGGCGGACCGAACACTGAAGCTTTCTTT. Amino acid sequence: CASSLEGGPNTEAFF.

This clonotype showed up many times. The CDR3, as DNA: TGTGCCAGCAGTCCTGCCAGAGGTGTGCAGTACTTC. Its protein is CASSPARGVQYF. This chain links TRBV27 with TRBJ2-7, with unresolved D. The V gene lost 5 bases and the J gene lost 9 bases, with 14 bases spanning the gap. This CDR3 is built from 12 residues. Germline assignment: CDR1 MNHEY and CDR2 SMNVEV (reference sequence).

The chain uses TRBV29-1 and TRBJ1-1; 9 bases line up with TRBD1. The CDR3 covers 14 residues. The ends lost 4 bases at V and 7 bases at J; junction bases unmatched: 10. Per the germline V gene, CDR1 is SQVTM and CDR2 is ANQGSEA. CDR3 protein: CSVVKSTGGFEAFF. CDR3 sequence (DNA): TGCAGCGTTGTAAAGTCGACAGGGGGATTTGAAGCTTTCTTT.

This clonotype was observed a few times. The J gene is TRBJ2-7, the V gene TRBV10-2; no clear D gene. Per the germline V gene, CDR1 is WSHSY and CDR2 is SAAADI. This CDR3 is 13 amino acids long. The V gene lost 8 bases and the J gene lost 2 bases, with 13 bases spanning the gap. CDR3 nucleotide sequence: TGCGCCAGCGTCGGCGTCAGAGCCTACGAGCAGTACTTC. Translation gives CASVGVRAYEQYF.

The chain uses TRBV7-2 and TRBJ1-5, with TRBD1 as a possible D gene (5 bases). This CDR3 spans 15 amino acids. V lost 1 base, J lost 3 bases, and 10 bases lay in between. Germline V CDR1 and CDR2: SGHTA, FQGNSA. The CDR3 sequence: CASSLDRSNNQPQHF. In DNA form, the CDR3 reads TGTGCCAGCAGCTTAGACAGGAGCAACAATCAGCCCCAGCATTTT.

As DNA, the CDR3 is TGTGCCAGCAGCGTACAGGGGGCGTATCGGGATGGCTACACCTTC. Translated: CASSVQGAYRDGYTF. The chain links TRBV7-2 to TRBJ1-2, with 9 bases matching TRBD1. J was trimmed by 6 bases and V by 5 bases; bases with no gene match: 10. The CDR3 is 15 amino acids. Germline values: CDR1 SGHTA, CDR2 FQGNSA.

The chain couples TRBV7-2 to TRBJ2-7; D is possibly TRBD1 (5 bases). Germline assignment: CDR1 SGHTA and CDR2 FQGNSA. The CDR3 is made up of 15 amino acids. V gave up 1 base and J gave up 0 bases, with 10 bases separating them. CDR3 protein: CASSLDTGSSYEQYF. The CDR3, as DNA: TGTGCCAGCAGCTTAGATACAGGAAGCTCCTACGAGCAGTACTTC.

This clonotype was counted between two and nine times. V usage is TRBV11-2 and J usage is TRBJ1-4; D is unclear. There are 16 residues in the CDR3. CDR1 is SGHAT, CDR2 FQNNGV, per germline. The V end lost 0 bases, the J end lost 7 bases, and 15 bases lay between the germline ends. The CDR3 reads CASSLDRSLNGEKLFF. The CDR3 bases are TGTGCCAGCAGCTTAGATAGGTCCTTGAACGGTGAAAAACTGTTTTTT.

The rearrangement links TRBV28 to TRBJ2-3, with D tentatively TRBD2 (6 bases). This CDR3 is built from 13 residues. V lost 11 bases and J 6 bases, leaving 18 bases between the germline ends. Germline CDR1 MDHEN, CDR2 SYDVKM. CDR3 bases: TGTGCCCCTAATGGAGGGGCTGGCGATACGCAGTATTTT. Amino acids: CAPNGGAGDTQYF.

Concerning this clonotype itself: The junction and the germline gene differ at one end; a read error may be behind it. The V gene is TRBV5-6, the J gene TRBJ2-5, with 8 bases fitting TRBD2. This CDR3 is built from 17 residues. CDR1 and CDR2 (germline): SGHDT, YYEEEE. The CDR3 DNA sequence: TGTGCCTGCAGCGTCCAGCGGGAGAGGGGCAATCGAGAGACCCAGTACTTC. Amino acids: CACSVQRERGNRETQYF.

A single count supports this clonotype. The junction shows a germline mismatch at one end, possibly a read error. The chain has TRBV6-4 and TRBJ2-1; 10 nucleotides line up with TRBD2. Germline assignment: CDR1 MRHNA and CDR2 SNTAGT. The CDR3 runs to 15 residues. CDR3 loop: CAGSWTSGRGNEQFF. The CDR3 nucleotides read TGTGCCGGCAGTTGGACAAGCGGGAGGGGGAATGAGCAGTTCTTC.

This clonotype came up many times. The CDR3 spells CSAKKRAIAYEQYF. As DNA, the CDR3 is TGCAGTGCTAAAAAGAGAGCCATCGCCTACGAGCAGTACTTC. The chain couples TRBV20-1 to TRBJ2-7; D not resolved. The germline CDR1 and CDR2 sequences are DFQATT and SNEGSKA (reference sequence). The CDR3 has 14 amino acids. Deletions cut 4 bases from V and 2 bases from J, with 15 bases between.

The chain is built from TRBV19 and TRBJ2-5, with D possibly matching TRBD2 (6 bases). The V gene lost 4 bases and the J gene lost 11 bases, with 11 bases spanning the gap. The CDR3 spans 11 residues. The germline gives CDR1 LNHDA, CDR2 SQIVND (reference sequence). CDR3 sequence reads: CASSRGEVQYF. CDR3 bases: TGTGCCAGTAGTAGGGGGGAGGTGCAGTACTTC.

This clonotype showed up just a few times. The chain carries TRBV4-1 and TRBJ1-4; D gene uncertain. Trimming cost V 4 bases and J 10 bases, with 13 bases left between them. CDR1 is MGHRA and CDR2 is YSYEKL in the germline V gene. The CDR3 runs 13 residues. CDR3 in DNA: TGCGCCAGCAGCCGGGAAGCGGAGGTAAAACTGTTTTTT. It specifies CASSREAEVKLFF.

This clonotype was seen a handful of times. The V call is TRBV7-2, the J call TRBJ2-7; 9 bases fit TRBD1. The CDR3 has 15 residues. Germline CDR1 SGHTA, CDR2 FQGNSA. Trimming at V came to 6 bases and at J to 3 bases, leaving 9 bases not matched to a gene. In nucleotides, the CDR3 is TGTGCCAGCAGACAACCGGGACAGGGTAACTACGAGCAGTACTTC. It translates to CASRQPGQGNYEQYF.

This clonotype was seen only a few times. CDR3 loop: CASSSSTWGYEQYF. CDR3 coding DNA: TGTGCCAGCAGTTCCTCGACATGGGGCTACGAGCAGTACTTC. The rearrangement uses TRBV7-2 and TRBJ2-7, with D hard to call. Per the germline V gene, CDR1 is SGHTA and CDR2 is FQGNSA. CDR3 size: 14 residues. Deletions cut 6 bases from V and 3 bases from J, with 15 bases between.

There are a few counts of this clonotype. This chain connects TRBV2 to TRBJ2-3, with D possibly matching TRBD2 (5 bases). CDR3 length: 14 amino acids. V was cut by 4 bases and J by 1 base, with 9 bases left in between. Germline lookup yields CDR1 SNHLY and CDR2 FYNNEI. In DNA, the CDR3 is TGTGCCAGCAGTGTAGGACTCCGCACAGATACGCAGTATTTT. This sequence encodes CASSVGLRTDTQYF.

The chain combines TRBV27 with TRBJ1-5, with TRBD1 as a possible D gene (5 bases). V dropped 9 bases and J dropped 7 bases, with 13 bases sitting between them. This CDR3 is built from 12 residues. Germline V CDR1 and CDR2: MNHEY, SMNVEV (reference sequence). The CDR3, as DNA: TGTGCCAGGCCGGGGGTCGGGCAGCCCCAGCATTTT. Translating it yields CARPGVGQPQHF.